This TCR beta chain was documented in a study of T cells after yellow fever vaccination. Study-wide findings and caveats: Peak timing came faster in the weaker secondary response, day 5 versus 15. High-abundance clonotypes from the bulk population could contaminate FACS-sorted repertoires. Detected again after the booster were most primary-vaccination clones, at 95% to 97% CD4 and around 91% CD8.

About this clonotype itself: The antigen is not known.

The 5'RACE template-switching step produced TCR cDNA and added a universal primer site and UMIs. TCRdb ran MiXCR on the 5' RACE reads and lists one entry per CDR3 protein. The table has about 240,000 distinct CDR3 sequences, 6.9% seen once. Trimming removed 5 bases from V and 1 base from J, with 12 bases in between. Germline CDR1 and CDR2: SGHKS and YYEKEE (reference sequence). This CDR3 is built from 14 residues. Sequencing was performed on CD4+ T cells sorted from PBMCs, taken 15 days after the yellow fever booster vaccination. The chain joins TRBV5-5 to TRBJ1-1, with unresolved D. This receptor was taken from a young man who received the YFV17D yellow fever vaccine. The CDR3 here is CASSFPGTNTEAFF. In nucleotides, the CDR3 is TGTGCCAGCAGTTTTCCGGGAACGAACACTGAAGCTTTCTTT.